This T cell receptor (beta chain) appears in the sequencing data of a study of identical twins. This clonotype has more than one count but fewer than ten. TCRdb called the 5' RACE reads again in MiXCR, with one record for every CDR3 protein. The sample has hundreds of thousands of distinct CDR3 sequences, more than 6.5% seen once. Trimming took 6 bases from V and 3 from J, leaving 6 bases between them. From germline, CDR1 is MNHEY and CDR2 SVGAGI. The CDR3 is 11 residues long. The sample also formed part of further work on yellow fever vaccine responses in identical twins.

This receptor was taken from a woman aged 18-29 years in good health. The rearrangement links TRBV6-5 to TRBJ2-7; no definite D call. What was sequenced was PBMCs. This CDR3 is CASRGFYEQYF. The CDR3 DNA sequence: TGTGCCAGCAGGGGATTCTACGAGCAGTACTTC.